This T cell receptor beta chain was retrieved from a study of cytomegalovirus exposure and HLA in healthy donors. Notes on the study in general: Most TCRs appeared rarely, but some public TCRs recurred in many donors.

A note on this clone: Its antigen remains unknown.

In the PCR, 60 Vbeta and 13 Jbeta primers were used. Per the original data handling: As a later analysis found, there were 82 million or so unique TCR beta chains, of which roughly 11 million were shared. TCRdb's copy holds only in-frame clones and misses some; the assay was immunoSEQ multiplex PCR. For V, J and clone size, that table is used; D and trimming come from the DNA. The table lists about 130,000 clones, approximately 85% of them singletons. Though nominally healthy at sampling, donors likely had unrecorded immune exposures. Input material: PBMCs. This sequence was found in a woman in her 30s in good health and CMV-seropositive.

CDR3 sequence reads: CASRGLSSYNEQFF. Written as DNA, the CDR3 is TGTGCCAGCAGGGGGCTAAGCTCCTACAATGAGCAGTTCTTC. V usage is TRBV2 and J usage is TRBJ2-1, with D perhaps matching TRBD1 (5 bases). The CDR3 has 14 residues. Trimming removed 6 bases from V and 0 bases from J, with 9 bases in between. CDR1 is SNHLY, CDR2 FYNNEI, per germline.